One T cell receptor beta chain is described in this entry. Its specificity is unknown. The sample comes from a study of T cell repertoires in cytomegalovirus infection. TCRdb redid the calling of the reads with MiXCR, one entry per CDR3 protein. Among roughly 350,000 distinct CDR3 sequences listed, about 35% were seen once. Per the germline V gene, CDR1 is SGHAT and CDR2 is FQNNGV. The germline V and J ends were trimmed by 5 bases and 2 bases, with 16 bases remaining between them. CDR3 size: 16 residues. This rearrangement joins TRBV11-2 to TRBJ1-3, with a tentative D call TRBD1 (6 bases). The sequenced sample was cultured PBMCs, obtained from culture after CMV antigen stimulation. This TCR was recovered from a human donor in good health (CMV status not recorded). Some clones in this sample may be carry-over from other donors' samples. The CDR3 DNA reads TGTGCCAGCAGCAAGACAGGTATTGGAGCTGGAAACACCATATATTTT. It translates to CASSKTGIGAGNTIYF. Full variable domain (missing parts from reference TRBV11-2 and TRBJ1-3): EAGVAQSPRYKIIEKRQSVAFWCNPISGHATLYWYQQILGQGPKLLIQFQNNGVVDDSQLPKDRFSAERLKGVDSTLKIQPAKLEDSAVYLCASSKTGIGAGNTIYFGEGSWLTVV.